This T cell receptor (beta chain) emerged from a study of identical twins. Study-wide findings and caveats: These conclusions were based on statistical analysis (cross-sectional, not following the same donors).

This clonotype occurred a few times. Its antigen is unknown. CDR3 size: 15 residues. V lost 0 bases and J lost 3; bases outside the gene matches: 3. The germline V gene has CDR1 DFQATT and CDR2 SNEGSKA (reference sequence). Template switching (which added a universal primer site) was used, and cDNA carried unique molecular identifiers. TCRdb recomputed calls from the 5' RACE reads with MiXCR, one row per CDR3 protein. This sample has a few hundred thousand distinct CDR3 sequences; around a tenth occur once, and the top ten carry 2.5% to 3.5%. The same sample was also studied in work on yellow fever vaccine responses in identical twins.

The chain links TRBV20-1 to TRBJ2-1; 9 bases line up with TRBD2. The clonotype was recovered from a woman between 18 and 29 years old in good health. The sample was PBMCs. CDR3 in DNA: TGCAGTGCTAGAGATTGGCGGGAGGGCTACAATGAGCAGTTCTTC. Encoded protein: CSARDWREGYNEQFF.